Below are 15 T cell receptor beta chains sequenced from a single sample in a study of blood T cell repertoires in COVID-19. This table comes from immunoSEQ multiplex PCR, and its TCRdb copy is limited to in-frame clones, with some not included. Of about 300,000 clones listed, 88% were seen once; the top ten hold approximately 6.6%. Source material: peripheral blood. The receptors were sampled from a woman aged 30 to 39 who had recovered from COVID-19.

The chain has TRBV7-8 and TRBJ1-3, with 9 positions matching TRBD1. The germline V gene has CDR1 SGHVS and CDR2 FQNEAQ. The V segment lost 5 bases and the J segment 0 bases; nucleotides outside the gene matches: 2. This CDR3 is built from 15 residues. Written as DNA, the CDR3 is TGTGCCAGCAGCCGGGACAGGGCCTCTGGAAACACCATATATTTT. Encoded protein: CASSRDRASGNTIYF. Using reference TRBV7-8 and TRBJ1-3 for the parts outside the CDR3, the full variable domain is GAGVSQSPRYKVAKRGQDVALRCDPISGHVSLFWYQQALGQGPEFLTYFQNEAQLDKSGLPSDRFFAERPEGSVSTLKIQRTQQEDSAVYLCASSRDRASGNTIYFGEGSWLTVV.

The chain is built from TRBV13 and TRBJ1-2, with 7 bases aligning to TRBD1. The CDR3 is made up of 13 amino acids. The V gene's germline CDR1 is PRHDT and CDR2 FYEKMQ (reference sequence). V gave up 7 bases and J gave up 4 bases; unmatched junction bases: 6. CDR3 sequence: CASTKQGFYGYTF. The CDR3, as DNA: TGTGCCAGCACAAAACAGGGGTTCTATGGCTACACCTTC.

This sequence joins TRBV19 and TRBJ2-1, with TRBD1 matching 7 bases. The CDR3 is 15 residues long. V gave up 4 bases and J gave up 8 bases; unmatched junction bases: 11. The germline V gene encodes CDR1 LNHDA and CDR2 SQIVND (reference sequence). CDR3 residues: CASSTTGSAGDEQFF. The CDR3 nucleotides are TGTGCCAGTAGTACGACAGGGTCGGCGGGCGATGAGCAGTTCTTC.

This clone was counted only a few times. The rearrangement joins TRBV4-1 to TRBJ1-2; 9 positions agree with TRBD1. V was pared by 0 bases and J by 6 bases, with 5 bases of the junction left unmatched. This CDR3 region has 15 residues. Germline V lookup: CDR1 MGHRA, CDR2 YSYEKL. The CDR3 DNA reads as TGCGCCAGCAGCCAAGATTGGGGACAGGGACATGGCTACACCTTC. This translates into CASSQDWGQGHGYTF.

The chain recombines TRBV19 with TRBJ2-1; 14 nucleotides match TRBD2. Germline V gives CDR1 LNHDA, CDR2 SQIVND (reference sequence). Trimming at V came to 5 bases and at J to 11 bases, leaving 8 bases not matched to a gene. The CDR3 runs to 15 residues. This CDR3 reads CASSSRTSGGFKQFF. CDR3 in DNA: TGTGCCAGTAGTTCCCGGACTAGCGGGGGGTTCAAGCAGTTCTTC.

The chain is built from TRBV19 and TRBJ1-6; 8 bases match TRBD1. The V gene's germline CDR1 is LNHDA and CDR2 SQIVND (reference sequence). The CDR3 runs 13 residues. J gave up 9 bases and V 5 bases, and 3 bases lay outside the gene matches. CDR3 sequence: CASSEGTGSPLHF. In DNA, the CDR3 is TGTGCCAGTAGTGAGGGGACAGGTTCACCCCTCCACTTT.

This clone was detected only once. The rearrangement joins TRBV4-1 to TRBJ2-3; 7 nucleotides agree with TRBD2. Germline V gives CDR1 MGHRA, CDR2 YSYEKL. V lost 4 bases, J lost 3 bases, and 10 bases stayed unmatched. The length of the CDR3 is 16 residues. CDR3 region: CASSLQWGEGTDTQYF. In DNA form, the CDR3 reads TGCGCCAGCAGCCTGCAGTGGGGGGAGGGGACAGATACGCAGTATTTT.

This clone came up a few times. The V and J genes are TRBV7-8 and TRBJ2-1; 9 positions match TRBD2. Germline CDR1 is SGHVS and CDR2 is FQNEAQ. J was trimmed by 7 bases and V by 5 bases; bases with no gene match: 9. The CDR3 runs 15 residues. The chain's CDR3 is CASSHQRGAGNEQFF. In DNA, the CDR3 is TGTGCCAGCAGCCATCAGCGGGGGGCGGGGAATGAGCAGTTCTTC.

The chain recombines TRBV6-1 with TRBJ2-7, with D possibly matching TRBD2 (7 bases). Deletions cut 4 bases from V and 2 bases from J, with 27 bases between. Looked up from germline, CDR1 is MNHNS and CDR2 is SASEGT. The CDR3 runs 19 residues. CDR3 bases: TGTGCCAGCAGTGCCCCTTGGTCTAAAGTAGGGGGGGCGACCTACGAGCAGTACTTC. This encodes CASSAPWSKVGGATYEQYF.

The chain employs TRBV6-5 and TRBJ2-1; possible D gene TRBD1, 5 bases. Germline CDR1 MNHEY, CDR2 SVGAGI. This CDR3 has 15 residues. V lost 5 bases, J lost 0 bases, and 11 bases lay in between. CDR3 DNA: TGTGCCAGCAGTCGACAGATTTTCTCCTACAATGAGCAGTTCTTC. Protein: CASSRQIFSYNEQFF.

The chain carries TRBV13 and TRBJ2-1; possibly TRBD2 for D (5 bases). Germline CDR1 PRHDT, CDR2 FYEKMQ (reference sequence). V was pared by 0 bases and J by 5 bases, with 8 bases between. This CDR3 region has 14 residues. The CDR3 is CASSLGGVHNEQFF. The CDR3 nucleotides are TGTGCCAGCAGCTTAGGCGGGGTCCACAATGAGCAGTTCTTC.

The chain combines TRBV30 with TRBJ1-2; TRBD1 agrees at 7 bases. Germline loops: CDR1 GTSNPN, CDR2 SVGIG (reference sequence). Trimming at V came to 5 bases and at J to 4 bases, leaving 4 bases not matched to a gene. The CDR3 loop spans 12 amino acids. The CDR3 is CAWAGTAYGYTF. CDR3 coding DNA: TGTGCCTGGGCCGGGACAGCCTATGGCTACACCTTC.

This chain links TRBV24-1 with TRBJ2-3; D remains ambiguous. The CDR3 runs to 13 residues. The germline V and J ends were trimmed by 12 bases and 3 bases, with 15 bases remaining between them. The germline gives CDR1 KGHDR, CDR2 SFDVKD. This chain's CDR3 is CAAPCVGTDTQYF. As DNA, the CDR3 is TGTGCCGCACCTTGCGTCGGGACAGATACGCAGTATTTT.

The V call is TRBV4-3, the J call TRBJ2-1; 11 positions agree with TRBD1. Losses at the gene ends were 4 bases for V and 6 bases for J; bases not matched to a gene: 17. The CDR3 runs 19 residues. The germline V gene has CDR1 LGHNA and CDR2 YSLEER. CDR3 amino acids: CASSRGTGGSADMINEQFF. CDR3 nucleotides: TGCGCCAGCAGCCGGGGGACAGGGGGGAGTGCCGATATGATCAATGAGCAGTTCTTC.

The chain links TRBV28 to TRBJ2-5; 10 bases are shared with TRBD2. The V gene end was trimmed by 6 bases and the J gene end by 4 bases; junction bases not matched to a gene: 5. Germline CDR1 and CDR2: MDHEN and SYDVKM. The CDR3 totals 14 residues. The CDR3 is CASSRSGGGETQYF. CDR3 in DNA: TGTGCCAGCAGCCGAAGCGGGGGGGGAGAGACCCAGTACTTC.